These 24 T cell receptor beta chains share one sample of origin, sequenced in a study of tissue T cells after allogeneic stem cell transplantation. TCRdb's table, derived via immunoSEQ multiplex PCR, lists solely in-frame clones and lacks some. This sample has several thousand clones; 31% occur once, and the top ten carry around 7%. The sample's time point: mouse harvest day 14 after allogeneic transplant. The graft held 10^6 splenic CD5+ T cells and 10^7 T-cell-depleted bone marrow cells. The sequenced sample consisted of skin. Every receptor here comes from a female BALB/c mouse given C57BL/6 T cells with graft-versus-host disease after an allogeneic hematopoietic cell transplant.

Remarks on this clone: Genes here carry mouse names. With the read ending 1 residue before the CDR3 end, the germline J gene is used to fill in that end. V usage is TRBV26 and J usage is TRBJ1-2, with a weak D call TRBD1 (6 bases). The germline CDR1 and CDR2 sequences are KGHPV and FQNQEV (reference sequence). V dropped 4 bases and J dropped 1 base, with 7 bases sitting between them. This CDR3 region has 13 residues. Incomplete CDR3 DNA: TGTGCCAGCAGTCAACAGGGAAACTCCGACTACACC. Translating it yields CASSQQGNSDYT. The full CDR3 sequence reads CASSQQGNSDYTF.

Points on this clone: All gene names here are mouse names. Read data end 1 residue before the CDR3 end; the end is taken from the germline J gene. This chain links TRBV16 with TRBJ1-1; 7 bases line up with TRBD1. Germline-derived CDR1 and CDR2 are SGHSA and FRNQAP. The CDR3 extends over 12 amino acids. V lost 5 bases to trimming and J lost 8 bases; unmatched junction nucleotides: 5. The CDR3 DNA, read in part, is TGTGCAAGCAGCGCCGACAGGGCCGAAGTCTTC. It codes for CASSADRAEVF. Given in full, the CDR3 is CASSADRAEVFF.

This clone was recorded a few times. Gene names are the mouse ones. The CDR3 end falls 1 residue outside the read, so it is completed with the germline J gene. The chain links TRBV26 to TRBJ1-1; 7 nucleotides line up with TRBD1. This CDR3 spans 12 amino acids. CDR1 is KGHPV, CDR2 FQNQEV, per germline (reference sequence). With V trimmed by 8 bases and J by 3 bases, 3 bases remained unmatched. CDR3 protein: CASRQGHTEVFF. The part of the CDR3 DNA that was read is TGTGCCAGCCGACAGGGACACACAGAAGTCTTC.

By proportion, this clone is medium-sized. The gene symbols are mouse symbols. Read data end 1 residue before the CDR3 end; the end is taken from the germline J gene. The chain uses TRBV23 and TRBJ2-1; TRBD2 is the table's D call, not checked against the DNA. The germline gives CDR1 KGHTA, CDR2 FQNQQP. The CDR3 spans 15 residues. The CDR3 is CSSSQWGGPYAEQFF. The sequenced CDR3 bases are TGCTCCAGCAGTCAATGGGGGGGCCCCTATGCTGAGCAGTTC.

Comment on this clone: The genes are named according to mouse. The read comes to an end 1 residue before the CDR3 does, leaving the germline J gene to fill in the end. The J gene is TRBJ1-6, the V gene TRBV12-1; maybe TRBD1 (6 bases). TRBJ1-6 falls under the ORF class, with uncertain function. There are 14 residues in the CDR3. Per germline, CDR1 SGHSN and CDR2 HYEKVE. Trimming pared 4 bases from V and 4 bases from J, leaving 10 bases between. The covered CDR3 bases are TGTGCCAGCTCCCAGGGACAATATAATTCGCCCCTCTAC. Protein product: CASSQGQYNSPLY. In full, the CDR3 reads CASSQGQYNSPLYF.

This clone is categorized as medium-sized (0.01 to 0.1%). Mouse gene names and germline throughout. The read stops 1 residue short of the end of the CDR3; the missing end is completed from the germline J gene. The chain has TRBV23 and TRBJ2-5; TRBD1 is taken as the D call from the table, unchecked against the DNA. CDR3 length equals 15 residues. Germline V lookup: CDR1 KGHTA, CDR2 FQNQQP. The CDR3 bases that were read are TGCTCCAGCAGTCAAAGGGACAGGGGGCGAGACACCCAGTAC. It translates to CSSSQRDRGRDTQY. The complete CDR3 reads CSSSQRDRGRDTQYF.

As regards this clone: The gene symbols are mouse symbols. The read finishes 1 residue shy of the CDR3 end, and the germline J gene is used to complete it. The genes are TRBV13-2 and TRBJ2-5; tentative D call: TRBD1 (5 bases). The germline CDR1 and CDR2 sequences are NNHNN and SYGAGS (reference sequence). The CDR3 extends over 14 amino acids. V was clipped by 2 bases and J by 0 bases, with 7 bases between them. The part of the CDR3 DNA that was read is TGTGCCAGCGGTGAGAGGGGTAACCAAGACACCCAGTAC. This sequence encodes CASGERGNQDTQY. The entire CDR3 protein reads CASGERGNQDTQYF.

A remark on this clone: Mouse gene names and germline throughout. The read ends 1 residue before the CDR3 terminus; that terminus is restored from the germline J gene. The chain uses TRBV12-2 and TRBJ1-3; no firm D call. V lost 0 bases and J 0 bases, leaving 5 bases between the germline ends. This CDR3 contains 14 residues. The germline gives CDR1 SGHLS, CDR2 HYDKME. CDR3: CASSLDFSGNTLYF. CDR3 bases read: TGTGCCAGCTCTCTCGACTTTTCTGGAAATACGCTCTAT.

Within the sample, this clone is medium-sized. The gene names given are mouse names. The read gets to within 1 residue of the CDR3 end, and the germline J gene fills in the rest. This sequence joins TRBV16 and TRBJ2-1; 8 positions agree with TRBD2. Germline V gene sequence: CDR1 SGHSA, CDR2 FRNQAP. The CDR3 sequence is 16 residues long. The trim removed 0 bases at V and 4 bases at J, leaving 5 bases unmatched. CDR3: CASSLDPPGGYAEQFF. CDR3 bases read: TGTGCAAGCAGCTTAGATCCCCCTGGGGGGTATGCTGAGCAGTTC.

This clone rates as medium-sized. Gene names are mouse gene names. The read stops 1 residue short of the end of the CDR3; the missing end is completed from the germline J gene. This chain uses TRBV31 with TRBJ1-3, with 7 bases fitting TRBD1. The length of the CDR3 is 14 residues. CDR1 and CDR2 from the germline V gene are GKSSPN and SITVG. With 1 base clipped from V and 1 base from J, the junction kept 1 base outside the gene matches. The sequenced part of the CDR3 DNA is TGTGCCTGGAGTCAACAGGGGTCTGGAAATACGCTCTAT. The encoded protein is CAWSQQGSGNTLY. The full CDR3 protein is CAWSQQGSGNTLYF.

By share, this clone ranks as medium-sized. All gene names here are mouse names. The read terminates 1 residue before the CDR3 end, so the remaining end is supplied by the germline J gene. The rearrangement links TRBV26 to TRBJ2-2; maybe TRBD1 (6 bases). The CDR3 covers 14 residues. V lost 4 bases to trimming and J lost 3 bases, with 9 bases between them. Germline V gene sequence: CDR1 KGHPV, CDR2 FQNQEV (reference sequence). The CDR3 sequence is CASSPGTYTGQLYF. CDR3 DNA, as far as it was read: TGTGCCAGCAGTCCCGGGACATACACCGGGCAGCTCTAC. Together with reference TRBV26 and TRBJ2-2, the CDR3 gives the full variable domain: NSKVIQTPRYLVKGQGQKAKMRCIPEKGHPVVFWYQQNKNNEFKFLINFQNQEVLQQIDMTEKRFSAECPSNSPCSLEIQSSEAGDSALYLCASSPGTYTGQLYFGEGSKLTVL.

This clone is judged medium-sized (0.01 to 0.1%). Gene names denote mouse genes. The CDR3 end is not reached by the read, which stops 1 residue before it; the germline J gene fills it in. The chain employs TRBV16 and TRBJ2-7; no clear D gene. The V and J ends lost 0 bases and 6 bases respectively, with 3 bases between them. Germline V gives CDR1 SGHSA, CDR2 FRNQAP. This CDR3 has 11 residues. The sequenced part of the CDR3 DNA is TGTGCAAGCAGCTTAGATATTGAACAGTAC. Encoded protein: CASSLDIEQY. The entire CDR3 protein is CASSLDIEQYF.

This clone ranks as medium-sized. The gene names given are mouse names. The read finishes 1 residue shy of the CDR3 end, and the germline J gene is used to complete it. This rearrangement joins TRBV23 to TRBJ2-7; whether TRBD2, the table's D call, matches the DNA was not checked. Germline CDR1 reads KGHTA; CDR2 reads FQNQQP. This CDR3 has 14 residues. CDR3 protein: CSSSPGLGPYEQYF. CDR3 bases read: TGCTCCAGCAGTCCCGGACTGGGACCTTATGAACAGTAC.

Comments on this clone: Germline and genes: mouse. The read ends 1 residue shy of where the CDR3 ends; the end is completed using the germline J gene. The chain employs TRBV31 and TRBJ2-7; 12 bases are a match to TRBD1. V trimming: 3 bases; J trimming: 6 bases; junction bases outside the gene matches: 3. Germline CDR1 and CDR2: GKSSPN and SITVG. The CDR3 contains 13 residues. CDR3 DNA, as far as it was read: TGTGCCTGGAGCCGGGACAGGGGGCTTGAACAGTAC. It is translated as CAWSRDRGLEQY. The whole CDR3 region reads CAWSRDRGLEQYF.

Concerning this clone itself: Any gene name here is a mouse gene name. The CDR3 end falls 1 residue outside the read, so it is completed with the germline J gene. This chain uses TRBV2 with TRBJ1-4; D remains ambiguous. The germline V gene encodes CDR1 LGHNA and CDR2 YSYQKL. V lost 0 bases to trimming and J lost 4 bases, with 6 bases between them. CDR3 length equals 14 residues. The CDR3 DNA, read in part, is TGTGCCAGCAGCCAAGATCGCAACAACGAAAGATTATTT. Encoded protein: CASSQDRNNERLF. Given in full, the CDR3 is CASSQDRNNERLFF. The variable domain in full, with the rest retrieved from reference TRBV2 and TRBJ1-4, is DPKIIQKPKYLVAVTGSEKILICEQYLGHNAMYWYRQSAKKPLEFMFSYSYQKLMDNQTASSRFQPQSSKKNHLDLQITALKPDDSATYFCASSQDRNNERLFFGHGTKLSVL.

The sample holds a few counts of this clone. Gene names denote mouse genes. The read halts 1 residue ahead of the CDR3 end, with the missing end drawn from the germline J gene. The chain combines TRBV12-2 with TRBJ2-5, with TRBD2 matching over 9 bases. Germline assignment: CDR1 SGHLS and CDR2 HYDKME. The junction had 0 bases not matched to a gene; V was cut back by 0 bases and J by 0 bases. This CDR3 is built from 15 residues. CDR3 loop: CASSLDWGNQDTQYF. The CDR3 DNA, read in part, is TGTGCCAGCTCTCTCGACTGGGGGAACCAAGACACCCAGTAC.

Concerning this clone itself: All gene names here are mouse names. Sequencing ends 1 residue short of the CDR3 end; the germline J gene provides the rest. The chain carries TRBV3 and TRBJ2-5, with D unresolved. The CDR3 has 12 residues. CDR1 is SNHLY, CDR2 FYNGKV, per germline (reference sequence). Trimming removed 5 bases from V and 1 base from J, with 4 bases in between. The CDR3: CASSRDQDTQYF. Partial CDR3 DNA: TGTGCCAGCAGCCGGGACCAAGACACCCAGTAC.

Remarks on this clone: Genes and germline are mouse. The CDR3 end is not reached by the read, which stops 1 residue before it; the germline J gene fills it in. The rearrangement joins TRBV3 to TRBJ2-3, with TRBD2 matching over 7 bases. CDR1 SNHLY and CDR2 FYNGKV come from the germline V gene (reference sequence). V was pared by 6 bases and J by 0 bases, with 3 bases of the junction left unmatched. The CDR3 loop spans 14 amino acids. The chain's CDR3 is CASRLGTSAETLYF. CDR3 DNA, as far as it was read: TGTGCCAGCAGACTGGGGACTAGTGCAGAAACGCTGTAT.

In its sample, this clone ranks as medium-sized. Here the gene names and germline are mouse. The CDR3 end is not reached by the read, which stops 1 residue before it; the germline J gene fills it in. This chain links TRBV23 with TRBJ1-3; the table calls TRBD1, which could not be checked here. The CDR3 has 15 residues. Germline lookup yields CDR1 KGHTA and CDR2 FQNQQP. The CDR3 loop is CSSSQSSGAGNTLYF. The sequenced part of the CDR3 DNA is TGCTCCAGCAGTCAATCGTCAGGGGCTGGAAATACGCTCTAT.

Turning to this clone: Gene and germline names: mouse. The DNA ends 1 residue before the CDR3 does, and the rest of the CDR3 is filled in from the germline J gene. This chain joins TRBV3 and TRBJ1-4, with 7 bases aligning to TRBD1. This CDR3 spans 14 amino acids. CDR1 SNHLY and CDR2 FYNGKV come from the germline V gene (reference sequence). V lost 5 bases, J lost 2 bases, and 2 bases stayed unmatched. CDR3 DNA (partial): TGTGCCAGCAGCCCGGGACAGTCCAACGAAAGATTATTT. Translated: CASSPGQSNERLF. The CDR3 as a whole reads CASSPGQSNERLFF. The full variable domain, with the rest looked up from reference TRBV3 and TRBJ1-4, is GPKVLQIPSHQIIDMGQMVTLNCDPVSNHLYFYWYKQILGQQMEFLVNFYNGKVMEKSKLFKDQFSVERPDGSYFTLKIQPTALEDSAVYFCASSPGQSNERLFFGHGTKLSVL.

Sample share makes this clone large. Gene names are mouse gene names. The missing CDR3 end, 1 residue past where the read stops, is filled in from the germline J gene. J is TRBJ1-5 and V is TRBV23. Germline V gene data show CDR1 as KGHTA and CDR2 as FQNQQP. The CDR3 covers 10 residues. CDR3: CSSSQGTPLF. The CDR3 bases that were read are TGCTCCAGCAGTCAAGGGACTCCGCTT.

This clone is judged large. The gene names here belong to mouse. The CDR3 end falls 1 residue outside the read, so it is completed with the germline J gene. This rearrangement joins TRBV3 to TRBJ2-7; 9 nucleotides match TRBD2. V was clipped by 3 bases and J by 6 bases; unmatched bases: 9. The CDR3 length is 15 residues. The germline V gene encodes CDR1 SNHLY and CDR2 FYNGKV (reference sequence). The CDR3: CASSLIWGGRIEQYF. CDR3 DNA, as far as it was read: TGTGCCAGCAGCTTGATCTGGGGGGGGCGGATTGAACAGTAC.

This clone has a handful of counts. Germline and genes: mouse. Read data end 1 residue before the CDR3 end; the end is taken from the germline J gene. The genes are TRBV26 and TRBJ2-2, with 7 bases matching TRBD1. Looked up from germline, CDR1 is KGHPV and CDR2 is FQNQEV (reference sequence). With V trimmed by 6 bases and J by 4 bases, 5 bases remained unmatched. The CDR3 sequence is 14 residues long. The covered CDR3 bases are TGTGCCAGCAGCCTACAGGGGCGCACCGGGCAGCTCTAC. This gives the protein CASSLQGRTGQLY. The full CDR3 protein reads CASSLQGRTGQLYF.

A few counts support this clone. Gene names are mouse gene names. Read coverage stops 1 residue before the CDR3 terminus; the germline J gene supplies the remainder. The rearrangement joins TRBV26 to TRBJ1-1, with D perhaps TRBD1 (6 bases). V was trimmed by 4 bases and J by 6 bases, leaving 6 bases between them. CDR3 length: 11 amino acids. Looked up from germline, CDR1 is KGHPV and CDR2 is FQNQEV (reference sequence). This CDR3 reads CASSPGAEVFF. CDR3 bases read: TGTGCCAGCAGTCCAGGGGCAGAAGTCTTC.